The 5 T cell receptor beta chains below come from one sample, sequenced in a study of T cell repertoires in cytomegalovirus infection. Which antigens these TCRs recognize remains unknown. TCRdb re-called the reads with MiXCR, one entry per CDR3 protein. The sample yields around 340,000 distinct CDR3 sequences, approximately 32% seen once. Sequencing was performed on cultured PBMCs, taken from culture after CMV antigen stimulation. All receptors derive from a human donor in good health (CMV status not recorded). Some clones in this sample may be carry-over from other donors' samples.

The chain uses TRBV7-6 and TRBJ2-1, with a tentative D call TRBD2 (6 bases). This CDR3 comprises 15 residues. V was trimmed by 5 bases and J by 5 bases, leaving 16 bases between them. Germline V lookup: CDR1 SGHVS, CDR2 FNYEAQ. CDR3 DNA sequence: TGTGCCAGCAGCCTAAAGGACTACCCCCACAATGAGCAGTTCTTC. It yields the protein CASSLKDYPHNEQFF. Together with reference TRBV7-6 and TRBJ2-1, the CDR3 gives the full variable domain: GAGVSQSPRYKVTKRGQDVALRCDPISGHVSLYWYRQALGQGPEFLTYFNYEAQQDKSGLPNDRFSAERPEGSISTLTIQRTEQRDSAMYRCASSLKDYPHNEQFFGPGTRLTVL.

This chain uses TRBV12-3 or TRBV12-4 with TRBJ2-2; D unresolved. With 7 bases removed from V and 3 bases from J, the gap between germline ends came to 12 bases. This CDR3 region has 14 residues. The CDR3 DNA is TGTGCCAGCACCCTCGGACGCTACACCGGGGAGCTGTTTTTT. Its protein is CASTLGRYTGELFF.

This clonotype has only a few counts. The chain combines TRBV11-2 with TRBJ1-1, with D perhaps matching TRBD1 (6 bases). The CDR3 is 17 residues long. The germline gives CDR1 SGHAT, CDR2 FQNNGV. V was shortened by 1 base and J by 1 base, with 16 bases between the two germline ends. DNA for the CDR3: TGTGCCAGCAGCTTAGCCACGGGGGACACCCCGAACACTGAAGCTTTCTTT. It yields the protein CASSLATGDTPNTEAFF.

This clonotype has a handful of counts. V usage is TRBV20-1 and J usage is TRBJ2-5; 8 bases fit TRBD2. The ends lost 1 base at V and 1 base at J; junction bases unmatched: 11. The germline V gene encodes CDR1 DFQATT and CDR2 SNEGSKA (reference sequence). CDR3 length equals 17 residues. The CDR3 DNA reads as TGCAGTGCTAGAGGGGGCCTCACGGGAGGGTTCCAAGAGACCCAGTACTTC. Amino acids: CSARGGLTGGFQETQYF.

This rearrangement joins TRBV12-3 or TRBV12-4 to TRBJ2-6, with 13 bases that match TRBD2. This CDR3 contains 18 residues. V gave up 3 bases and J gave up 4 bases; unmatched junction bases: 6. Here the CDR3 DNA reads TGTGCCAGCAGTTTTACTAGCGGGGGGGCCCCCGGGGCCAACGTCCTGACTTTC. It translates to CASSFTSGGAPGANVLTF.